The present entry profiles one T cell receptor beta chain with its context. The antigen is unknown. The data were taken from a study of T cell responses to AZD1222 COVID-19 vaccine. Across the whole study: It was second doses at about 4 or about 12 weeks that were pooled. Whole-study results and caveats: The breadth and depth of Spike-specific TCRs increased once two AZD1222 doses had been given. Only 5 or 6 people who got AZD1222 tested seropositive at baseline. The sample set comprised mostly white British donors with more females, and clonal diversity was possibly underestimated.

V shed 5 bases and J 4 bases; nucleotides not matched to a gene: 9. The CDR3 totals 16 residues. Germline V gene data show CDR1 as KGHSH and CDR2 as LQKENI. The data were produced by immunoSEQ multiplex PCR, yet TCRdb's version contains in-frame clones alone and is incomplete. The sample comprises around 87,000 clones, about nine tenths of which are singletons, and over 20% rests with the top ten. The chain has TRBV18 and TRBJ2-1; 9 nucleotides match TRBD1. This clonotype was sampled from an adult in good health. The sample was peripheral blood, taken on day 0 of AZD1222 vaccination. The CDR3 protein is CASSRTGTGRYNEQFF. CDR3 bases: TGTGCCAGCTCAAGGACCGGGACAGGGCGATACAATGAGCAGTTCTTC.